This T cell receptor beta chain was sequenced in a study of cytomegalovirus exposure and HLA in healthy donors. Study-wide findings and caveats: Usually a TCR sequence was rare, but some public TCRs were found in many donors.

For this clone: The antigen remains undetermined.

The primer mix had 60 Vbeta and 13 Jbeta primers. Generated by immunoSEQ multiplex PCR, the TCRdb table keeps only in-frame clones and is missing some. The sample lists around 100,000 clones, approximately 79% seen once, with around 19% in the top ten. The CDR3 length is 15 residues. V lost 4 bases to trimming and J lost 2 bases, with 15 bases between them. Germline assignment: CDR1 SGHNT and CDR2 YYREEE (reference sequence). This TCR derives from a woman aged 55-70 years in good health and CMV-seropositive. The gene calls are TRBV5-4 and TRBJ2-5; a possible D gene is TRBD2 (6 bases). The sequencing input was PBMCs. The DNA for the CDR3 is TGTGCCAGCAGCCCACGTGGGAGGAAACAAGAGACCCAGTACTTC. Translating it yields CASSPRGRKQETQYF.